These T cell receptor beta chains were read from a single sample in a study of neurological immune-mediated disorders. TCRdb analysed the 5' RACE reads with MiXCR anew, one entry per CDR3 protein. This sample carries some 48,000 distinct CDR3 sequences, about an eighth of them seen once, and the ten largest clones take roughly 4.5%. Sequenced material: PBMCs. The origin of the receptors is a male donor with HTLV-1-associated myelopathy (HAM/TSP). Both conserved end residues are part of each CDR3. Fields, in order: V gene, D gene, J gene, clone size, CDR3 DNA, CDR3 protein. D genes are given only for firm matches. Clone size, where shown, is once, few, many, or a class for clones that have expanded.

TRBV7-6	TRBD2	TRBJ2-2	many	TGTGCCAGCAGCCTAGCGGGGGGACCCGGGGAGCTGTTTTTT	CASSLAGGPGELFF
TRBV5-1	NA	TRBJ1-1	many	TGCGCCAGCAGCTTGGACTTTCAGCCGAACACTGAAGCTTTCTTT	CASSLDFQPNTEAFF
TRBV6-6	NA	TRBJ1-1	many	TGTGCCAGCAGTTACGGGCTTCGGGGTAAGGCGAGGAACACTGAAGCTTTCTTT	CASSYGLRGKARNTEAFF
TRBV4-3	NA	TRBJ1-5	many	TGCGCCAGCAGCCAAGACAGCAATCAGCCCCAGCATTTT	CASSQDSNQPQHF
TRBV5-1	TRBD1	TRBJ2-1	many	TGCGCCAGCAGCTTCGGGACAGAAAAATTCAATGAGCAGTTCTTC	CASSFGTEKFNEQFF
TRBV5-1	NA	TRBJ2-3	many	TGCGCCAGCAGCTACGACACAGATACGCAGTATTTT	CASSYDTDTQYF
TRBV7-6	NA	TRBJ2-3	many	TGTGCCAGCAGCTTAGAGGGAGAGGATACGCAGTATTTT	CASSLEGEDTQYF
TRBV5-1	NA	TRBJ1-1	many	TGCGCCAGCAGAATTACGGGCACTGAAGCTTTCTTT	CASRITGTEAFF
TRBV6-5	NA	TRBJ1-6	many	TGTGCCAGCAGGGGGGGGTTCTGGTCACCCCTCCACTTT	CASRGGFWSPLHF
TRBV5-8	TRBD1	TRBJ1-5	many	TGTGCCAGCAGCTTGGACGGCAGGGGGCCGTATCAGCCCCAGCATTTT	CASSLDGRGPYQPQHF
TRBV29-1	NA	TRBJ1-2	many	TGCAGCGTCAAACCAGGCGGGGGCTACACCTTC	CSVKPGGGYTF
TRBV12-3/TRBV12-4	TRBD2	TRBJ2-1	many	TGTGCCAGCGGGGTGGTACTAGCGGGGCCTAATGAGCAGTTCTTC	CASGVVLAGPNEQFF
TRBV4-3	NA	TRBJ2-4	many	TGCGCCAGCAGCCAGAACGGGGGAGCCAAAAACATTCAGTACTTC	CASSQNGGAKNIQYF
TRBV5-5	NA	TRBJ2-3	few	TGTGCCAGCAGCACCCGGCGGGGTGGAGATACGCAGTATTTT	CASSTRRGGDTQYF
TRBV29-1	TRBD1	TRBJ1-2	NA	TGCAGCGTTGAAGCCCGGACAGGGGGAAATGGCTACATCTTC	CSVEARTGGNGYIF